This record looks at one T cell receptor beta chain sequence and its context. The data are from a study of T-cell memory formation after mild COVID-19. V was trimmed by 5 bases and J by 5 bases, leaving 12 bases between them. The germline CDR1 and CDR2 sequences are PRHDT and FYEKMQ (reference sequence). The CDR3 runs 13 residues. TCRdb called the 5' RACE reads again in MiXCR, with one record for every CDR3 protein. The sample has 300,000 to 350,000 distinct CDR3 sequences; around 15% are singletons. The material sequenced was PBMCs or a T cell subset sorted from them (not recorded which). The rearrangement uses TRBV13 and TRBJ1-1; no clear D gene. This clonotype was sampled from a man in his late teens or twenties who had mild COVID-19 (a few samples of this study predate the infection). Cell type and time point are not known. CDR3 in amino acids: CASSPAPWTEAFF. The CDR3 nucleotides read TGTGCCAGCAGCCCAGCCCCATGGACTGAAGCTTTCTTT.